This record looks at one T cell receptor (beta chain) sequence and its context. Its antigen is as yet unknown. Trimming removed 1 base from V and 4 bases from J; junction bases left unmatched: 5. Germline V gene sequence: CDR1 KGHSH, CDR2 LQKENI. The CDR3 covers 15 residues. The data were obtained in a study of cytomegalovirus exposure and HLA in healthy donors. Whole-study results and caveats: The majority of CMV-associated TCR beta chains were reported as apparently HLA-restricted in a later analysis.

PCR employed 60 Vbeta and 13 Jbeta primers. Sequenced by immunoSEQ multiplex PCR; TCRdb stores in-frame clones only, minus some. The sample has more than 100,000 clones, 75% to 90% seen once. V and J are TRBV18 and TRBJ1-1; 8 bases match TRBD1. Sequenced sample: PBMCs. This receptor was identified in a man aged 25-45 years in good health and CMV-seronegative. The CDR3 loop reads CASSPRGTGGTEAFF. In DNA, the CDR3 is TGTGCCAGCTCACCACGAGGGACAGGAGGCACTGAAGCTTTCTTT.